This T cell receptor beta chain was profiled in a study of T cell repertoires in ileal Crohn's disease. Produced via immunoSEQ multiplex PCR; TCRdb's table is partial and in-frame only. The sample holds roughly 62,000 clones, less than 90% seen once. Whole-study findings and limits: High-frequency clones were more common in sorted CD8 than CD4 cells. Active smokers at surgery had more clonal expansions than non-smokers.

Trimming pared 6 bases from V and 5 bases from J, leaving 13 bases between. This CDR3 is built from 13 residues. Germline CDR1 is LNHDA and CDR2 is SQIVND (reference sequence). The time point here: neoterminal ileum biopsy at postoperative endoscopy, about 6 months after surgery. With regard to this clone: Its cognate antigen is unknown.

The sequence came from an adult with Crohn's disease. The J gene is TRBJ1-1, the V gene TRBV19; D call uncertain. The sample consisted of ileal tissue. The CDR3 coding sequence is TGTGCCAGTAGGGCCGGACTAGGGACTGAAGCTTTCTTT. This sequence encodes CASRAGLGTEAFF.